This T cell receptor (beta chain) was profiled in a study of T cells after yellow fever vaccination. Germline lookup yields CDR1 SGHDT and CDR2 YYEEEE. CDR3 length: 13 amino acids. Trimming took off 4 bases at V and 4 bases at J, with 11 bases between the two ends. MiXCR was run by TCRdb on the 5' RACE reads, yielding one entry per CDR3 protein. The sample comprises about 210,000 distinct CDR3 sequences, approximately 3% of which are singletons, and around 3% rests with the top ten. This clonotype originated in a man in his late teens or twenties who received the YFV17D yellow fever vaccine. The sequencing here drew on CD4+ T cells sorted from PBMCs, taken 10 days after the yellow fever booster vaccination. The genes are TRBV5-6 and TRBJ2-5; D is unclear. CDR3 nucleotide sequence: TGTGCCAGCAGCCTTAAAGGGATAGAGACCCAGTACTTC. This encodes CASSLKGIETQYF.